This entry describes one T cell receptor beta chain. Its specificity is unknown. Autoimmune disease history or systemic immunosuppression led to patient exclusion. This sample stems from a study of OX40 agonist ivuxolimab in advanced cancers. Overall study results and limits: Among some nonresponders, normalized T-cell clonal expansion was also low.

Trimming left V 3 bases short and J 3 bases short, with 9 bases between. The CDR3 runs 14 residues. Germline lookup yields CDR1 SGHVS and CDR2 FNYEAQ. Assay used: immunoSEQ multiplex PCR; TCRdb lists only in-frame clones, some missing. The sample shows tens of thousands of clones, 70% to 90% of them seen only once. This TCR derives from an adult with an advanced solid tumor such as melanoma, head and neck, liver or kidney cancer. The rearrangement links TRBV7-6 to TRBJ2-1; the D gene is possibly TRBD2 (6 bases). Material: CD4+ or CD8+ T cells sorted from blood, obtained in a trial of the OX40 agonist ivuxolimab. Here the CDR3 reads CASSLGGNYNEQFF. The DNA for the CDR3 is TGTGCCAGCAGCTTGGGGGGAAACTACAATGAGCAGTTCTTC.